This T cell receptor beta chain derives from a study of blood T cell repertoires in COVID-19. Study information: Both acute and convalescent COVID-19 samples were obtained from the United States, Italy and Spain.

CDR1 is SQVTM and CDR2 is ANQGSEA in the germline V gene. V dropped 7 bases and J dropped 0; count of bases not matched to a gene: 5. The length of the CDR3 is 13 residues. Libraries were prepared by immunoSEQ multiplex PCR; TCRdb keeps only in-frame clonotypes and omits some of them. The sample yields approximately 200,000 clones, 94% seen once. The rearrangement joins TRBV29-1 to TRBJ2-7, with 8 bases fitting TRBD1. Input material: peripheral blood. This sequence was found in a young man with COVID-19, enrolled during active disease. DNA for the CDR3: TGCAGCGCAAGAACAGGGGGCTCCTACGAGCAGTACTTC. Protein: CSARTGGSYEQYF.